Presented here are 7 T cell receptor beta chains from one specimen sequenced in a study of cytomegalovirus exposure and HLA in healthy donors. The PCR made use of 60 Vbeta and 13 Jbeta primers. TCRdb's table, derived via immunoSEQ multiplex PCR, lists solely in-frame clones and lacks some. Of 120,000 to 150,000 clones in the sample, around 86% were seen once. The sample consisted of PBMCs. All receptors derive from a female donor in good health and CMV-seronegative.

V usage is TRBV11-2 and J usage is TRBJ2-3, with D possibly being TRBD2 (7 bases). Germline V gene data show CDR1 as SGHAT and CDR2 as FQNNGV. The CDR3 is 16 amino acids. Trimming pared 5 bases from V and 3 bases from J, leaving 18 bases between. Written as DNA, the CDR3 is TGTGCCAGCAGCCACCTGCGGGGGCGCGAAACAGATACGCAGTATTTT. The encoded protein is CASSHLRGRETDTQYF.

V usage is TRBV5-6 and J usage is TRBJ2-7; 7 bases are a match to TRBD1. The trim removed 5 bases at V and 3 bases at J, leaving 5 bases unmatched. Germline values: CDR1 SGHDT, CDR2 YYEEEE. The CDR3 runs 13 residues. CDR3 DNA sequence: TGTGCCAGCAGACCGACAGGGAGCTACGAGCAGTACTTC. The encoded protein is CASRPTGSYEQYF.

The rearrangement joins TRBV6-1 to TRBJ2-7; 11 positions match TRBD2. V trimming: 1 base; J trimming: 3 bases; junction bases outside the gene matches: 2. The germline gives CDR1 MNHNS, CDR2 SASEGT. The CDR3 covers 15 residues. The CDR3 sequence: CASSEGGTSGYEQYF. CDR3 coding DNA: TGTGCCAGCAGTGAAGGAGGGACTAGCGGCTACGAGCAGTACTTC.

The count of this clone is one. This rearrangement joins TRBV5-1 to TRBJ2-7; D is unresolved. The CDR3 contains 14 residues. V dropped 4 bases and J dropped 6 bases, with 17 bases sitting between them. Looked up from germline, CDR1 is SGHRS and CDR2 is YFSETQ. CDR3: CASSPHDLGSEQYF. The CDR3 bases are TGCGCCAGCAGCCCCCACGACTTGGGTAGCGAGCAGTACTTC.

V usage is TRBV28 and J usage is TRBJ2-7; possibly TRBD1 for D (5 bases). This CDR3 region has 13 residues. Per germline, CDR1 MDHEN and CDR2 SYDVKM. The V end was cut by 2 bases, the J end by 2 bases, with 7 bases between. CDR3 in DNA: TGTGCCAGCAGTTTACAGGGCCCCTACGAGCAGTACTTC. Amino acids: CASSLQGPYEQYF. The whole variable domain, remainder taken from reference TRBV28 and TRBJ2-7, is DVKVTQSSRYLVKRTGEKVFLECVQDMDHENMFWYRQDPGLGLRLIYFSYDVKMKEKGDIPEGYSVSREKKERFSLILESASTNQTSMYLCASSLQGPYEQYFGPGTRLTVT.

J is TRBJ2-6 and V is TRBV4-2; 12 positions match TRBD2. Germline V gene data show CDR1 as LGHNA and CDR2 as YNFKEQ. V shed 6 bases and J 4 bases; nucleotides not matched to a gene: 10. This CDR3 is 18 amino acids long. The CDR3 reads CASSLTSGRPAGANVLTF. CDR3 nucleotides: TGTGCCAGCAGTCTTACTAGCGGGAGGCCAGCCGGGGCCAACGTCCTGACTTTC.

V gene TRBV28 combines with J gene TRBJ2-7, with TRBD1 matching over 7 bases. The V and J ends lost 4 bases and 3 bases, in that order; junction bases with no gene match: 9. The CDR3 contains 15 residues. CDR1 is MDHEN, CDR2 SYDVKM, per germline. CDR3 nucleotides: TGTGCCAGCAGTTCAACCCGGGACAGTGACTACGAGCAGTACTTC. It specifies CASSSTRDSDYEQYF.